The source of this TCR beta chain is a study of Graves' ophthalmopathy and Graves' hyperthyroidism. With 5 bases clipped from V and 5 bases from J, the junction kept 5 bases outside the gene matches. Germline V CDR1 and CDR2: SGHAT, FQNNGV. The length of the CDR3 is 13 residues. Beta-chain TCR CDR3 regions were amplified from RNA transcripts. After a first-round RT-PCR with HTBI primers, a second-round multiplex PCR was run. Each CDR3 protein is one row after TCRdb ran MiXCR on the multiplex PCR reads. The table includes hundreds of thousands of distinct CDR3 sequences, about 20% detected once. The J gene is TRBJ2-7, the V gene TRBV11-2; 8 nucleotides align to TRBD1. The source is a woman under 30 with stable Graves' hyperthyroidism. Some clones in this sample may be carry-over from other donors' samples. The sequenced sample was peripheral blood. The CDR3 DNA sequence: TGTGCCAGCAGCAGAGACAGGGGCCACGAGCAGTACTTC. This gives the protein CASSRDRGHEQYF.